These 10 T cell receptor beta chains share one sample of origin, sequenced in a study of graft-versus-host responses after intestinal transplantation. For these TCRs, the target antigens are not known. Produced via immunoSEQ multiplex PCR; TCRdb's table is partial and in-frame only. Here the sample spans about 59,000 clones, around 92% being singletons. Material: unstimulated CD4+ T cells sorted from spleen or lymph node cells, obtained before transplant. Receptors originate from a human donor who was the organ donor for an intestinal transplant.

The chain has TRBV25-1 and TRBJ2-2; D is possibly TRBD1 (5 bases). CDR1 is MGHDK and CDR2 is SYGVNS in the germline V gene. The CDR3 contains 12 residues. V lost 2 bases and J 7 bases, leaving 5 bases between the germline ends. The CDR3 sequence: CASSERGGELFF. CDR3 coding DNA: TGTGCCAGCAGTGAAAGGGGCGGGGAGCTGTTTTTT.

As concerns this clone: This same CDR3 is encoded by further DNA sequences in the sample. The chain combines TRBV20-1 with TRBJ2-5, with D perhaps TRBD1 (5 bases). CDR1 and CDR2 from the germline V gene are DFQATT and SNEGSKA (reference sequence). V lost 4 bases to trimming and J lost 2 bases, with 5 bases between them. This CDR3 has 11 residues. The CDR3 DNA follows: TGCAGTGCTACAGGGCAAGAGACCCAGTACTTC. Translation gives CSATGQETQYF.

The chain uses TRBV7-6 and TRBJ2-7; D gene unclear. Germline-derived CDR1 and CDR2 are SGHVS and FNYEAQ. The CDR3 extends over 13 amino acids. V lost 0 bases and J lost 2, with 5 bases in between. As DNA, the CDR3 is TGTGCCAGCAGCTTAGCGCAGACCTACGAGCAGTACTTC. Protein: CASSLAQTYEQYF.

This clone appeared once. This sequence joins TRBV5-4 and TRBJ1-1; tentatively, D is TRBD1 (6 bases). This CDR3 spans 17 amino acids. The V end was cut by 0 bases, the J end by 4 bases, with 19 bases between. From germline, CDR1 is SGHNT and CDR2 YYREEE (reference sequence). The CDR3 DNA reads as TGTGCCAGCAGCTTGGATCAGGGGAGGGGAAGGGGCACTGAAGCTTTCTTT. It encodes CASSLDQGRGRGTEAFF.

DNA for the CDR3: TGTGCCAGCAGCTTAAGTCCTGGAAGCTACGAGCAGTACTTC. Amino acid sequence: CASSLSPGSYEQYF. The genes are TRBV7-2 and TRBJ2-7; the D is unclear. The V end lost 2 bases, the J end lost 3 bases, and 11 bases lay between the germline ends. CDR1 and CDR2 (germline): SGHTA, FQGNSA. CDR3 length: 14 amino acids.

V gene TRBV30 combines with J gene TRBJ1-2; D possibly corresponds to TRBD1 (5 bases). The CDR3 sequence is 15 residues long. Germline V gene sequence: CDR1 GTSNPN, CDR2 SVGIG (reference sequence). Deletions cut 0 bases from V and 3 bases from J, with 14 bases between. CDR3 DNA sequence: TGTGCCTGGAGTGTTCGTTTGTTGGGGCACTATGGCTACACCTTC. Translated, it gives CAWSVRLLGHYGYTF.

The V and J genes are TRBV15 and TRBJ2-7; tentative D call: TRBD2 (6 bases). CDR3 length: 16 amino acids. Germline V gene sequence: CDR1 LNHNV, CDR2 YYDKDF (reference sequence). The V and J ends lost 0 bases and 0 bases respectively, with 12 bases between them. CDR3 in DNA: TGTGCCACCAGCAGAGATACGAGCGGGTTCTCCTACGAGCAGTACTTC. This codes for CATSRDTSGFSYEQYF. The complete variable domain, with remaining parts taken from reference TRBV15 and TRBJ2-7, reads DAMVIQNPRYQVTQFGKPVTLSCSQTLNHNVMYWYQQKSSQAPKLLFHYYDKDFNNEADTPDNFQSRRPNTSFCFLDIRSPGLGDTAMYLCATSRDTSGFSYEQYFGPGTRLTVT.

The chain couples TRBV5-1 to TRBJ2-5, with 10 bases matching TRBD2. The CDR3 is made up of 15 amino acids. V shed 4 bases and J 11 bases; nucleotides not matched to a gene: 14. The germline gives CDR1 SGHRS, CDR2 YFSETQ. Here the CDR3 reads CASSTERGGLLKQYF. DNA for the CDR3: TGCGCCAGCAGCACGGAGCGGGGGGGTCTACTAAAGCAGTACTTC.

The rearrangement uses TRBV4-3 and TRBJ1-6; a weak D match, TRBD1 (5 bases). The CDR3 length is 16 residues. With 1 base removed from V and 5 bases from J, the gap between germline ends came to 12 bases. Per the germline V gene, CDR1 is LGHNA and CDR2 is YSLEER. CDR3 coding DNA: TGCGCCAGCAGCCAAGTCCCCAAGGGGAATAATTCACCCCTCCACTTT. Residues: CASSQVPKGNNSPLHF.

The chain couples TRBV5-1 to TRBJ2-2, with D tentatively TRBD1 (6 bases). CDR1 is SGHRS and CDR2 is YFSETQ in the germline V gene. The CDR3 runs to 14 residues. The ends were cut back, 0 bases at V and 6 bases at J, with 9 bases in the middle. The CDR3 DNA sequence: TGCGCCAGCAGCTTGGCCGACAGGTCCGGGGAGCTGTTTTTT. Encoded protein: CASSLADRSGELFF.